Presented here are 27 T cell receptor beta chains from one specimen sequenced in a study of blood T cell repertoires in COVID-19. TCRdb's copy holds only in-frame clones and misses some; the assay was immunoSEQ multiplex PCR. Of about 200,000 clones in the sample, roughly 83% were seen once. Sequencing was performed on peripheral blood. The receptors derive from a man aged 35 to 55 with acute or convalescent COVID-19.

The chain joins TRBV6-5 to TRBJ1-2; 10 bases are a match to TRBD1. This CDR3 has 13 amino acids. Looked up from germline, CDR1 is MNHEY and CDR2 is SVGAGI. The J segment lost 8 bases and the V segment lost 6 bases, leaving 6 bases of the junction unmatched. The CDR3 is CASSKGQGSGYTF. CDR3 DNA sequence: TGTGCCAGCAGCAAGGGACAGGGGAGCGGCTACACCTTC.

This rearrangement joins TRBV19 to TRBJ1-6; TRBD1 aligns across 7 bases. Trimming took 5 bases from V and 12 from J; bases not matched to a gene: 16. The CDR3 is 16 amino acids. CDR1 LNHDA and CDR2 SQIVND come from the germline V gene (reference sequence). The CDR3 protein is CASSPLTQGVTKPLHF. The CDR3 DNA reads TGTGCCAGTAGTCCCTTGACGCAGGGGGTAACCAAACCCCTCCACTTT.

V gene TRBV3-1 (or the pseudogene TRBV3-2) combines with J gene TRBJ2-4, with 11 bases fitting TRBD2. Germline V gene data show CDR1 as LGHDT and CDR2 as YNNKEL (reference sequence). The CDR3 totals 15 residues. V was clipped by 0 bases and J by 10 bases; unmatched bases: 5. CDR3: CASSQDTSGSPIQYF. CDR3 nucleotides: TGTGCCAGCAGCCAAGACACTAGCGGGAGCCCTATTCAGTACTTC.

The J gene is TRBJ2-1, the V gene TRBV10-3; TRBD2 matches at 12 bases. With 3 bases clipped from V and 8 bases from J, the junction kept 5 bases outside the gene matches. CDR1 and CDR2 from the germline V gene are ENHRY and SYGVKD. The CDR3 consists of 15 residues. The CDR3 DNA follows: TGTGCCATCAGTGACACTAGCGGGAGGATCTATGAGCAGTTCTTC. Translating it yields CAISDTSGRIYEQFF.

V usage is TRBV6-2 or TRBV6-3 and J usage is TRBJ2-3; 7 nucleotides align to TRBD2. Looked up from germline, CDR1 is MNHEY and CDR2 is SVGEGT. After removal of 4 bases from V and 2 bases from J, the junction contained 9 bases not matched to a gene. CDR3 size: 16 residues. For the CDR3, the DNA is TGTGCCAGCAGTTCTTGGGGAGCGGGGCTCACAGATACGCAGTATTTT. Its translation: CASSSWGAGLTDTQYF.

The chain carries TRBV10-2 and TRBJ1-2; perhaps TRBD1 as D (6 bases). Per germline, CDR1 WSHSY and CDR2 SAAADI. CDR3 length equals 13 residues. Trimming cost V 8 bases and J 3 bases, with 13 bases left between them. In nucleotides, the CDR3 is TGCGCCAGCCGGGGGGGGCTGGACTATGGCTACACCTTC. It codes for CASRGGLDYGYTF.

The chain is built from TRBV6-4 and TRBJ2-3; maybe TRBD2 (5 bases). Germline V gene sequence: CDR1 MRHNA, CDR2 SNTAGT. V was trimmed by 8 bases and J by 0 bases, leaving 15 bases between them. CDR3 length: 15 residues. DNA for the CDR3: TGTGCCAGCGGAGGAGAGTATTCTAGCACAGATACGCAGTATTTT. Translating gives CASGGEYSSTDTQYF.

The CDR3 DNA follows: TGTGCCAGCTCACCGGGACACCTGAACACCGGGGAGCTGTTTTTT. Protein sequence: CASSPGHLNTGELFF. The rearrangement uses TRBV18 and TRBJ2-2, with a possible D match to TRBD1 (6 bases). The CDR3 has 15 residues. The germline V gene has CDR1 KGHSH and CDR2 LQKENI. Trimming took 3 bases from V and 1 from J, leaving 9 bases between them.

The V and J genes are TRBV6-5 and TRBJ2-1, with a tentative D call TRBD2 (6 bases). Trimming took 5 bases from V and 6 from J, leaving 17 bases between them. From germline, CDR1 is MNHEY and CDR2 SVGAGI. The CDR3 is 15 amino acids. The CDR3 here is CASSRTGAAGNEQFF. The CDR3 DNA sequence: TGTGCCAGCAGTCGGACGGGAGCGGCGGGCAATGAGCAGTTCTTC.

This rearrangement joins TRBV27 to TRBJ2-1, with 9 bases identical to TRBD2. Germline-derived CDR1 and CDR2 are MNHEY and SMNVEV (reference sequence). Germline trimming cut 3 bases from V and 10 bases from J; bases unmatched to any gene: 10. The CDR3 consists of 15 residues. CDR3 region: CASSFNLAGAREQFF. CDR3 coding DNA: TGTGCCAGCAGTTTTAATTTAGCGGGGGCCCGAGAGCAGTTCTTC.

The chain employs TRBV28 and TRBJ1-2, with a tentative D call TRBD1 (5 bases). V lost 2 bases and J lost 8, with 15 bases in between. The CDR3 has 14 amino acids. Germline V CDR1 and CDR2: MDHEN, SYDVKM. The CDR3 reads CASSLQGGFGGYTF. The CDR3 DNA sequence: TGTGCCAGCAGTTTACAGGGTGGGTTTGGGGGCTACACCTTC.

The V gene is TRBV7-8, the J gene TRBJ2-2; 11 bases map to TRBD2. The V gene's germline CDR1 is SGHVS and CDR2 FQNEAQ. The CDR3 loop spans 19 amino acids. The V and J ends lost 1 base and 5 bases, in that order; junction bases with no gene match: 12. CDR3 bases: TGTGCCAGCAGCTTAGATTTTTTACTAGCGGGAGTAGGAACCGGGGAGCTGTTTTTT. Amino acids: CASSLDFLLAGVGTGELFF.

The genes are TRBV29-1 and TRBJ2-7; 8 nucleotides agree with TRBD2. The CDR3 is 14 residues long. The V gene's germline CDR1 is SQVTM and CDR2 ANQGSEA. V lost 7 bases and J lost 2; bases outside the gene matches: 10. CDR3 sequence reads: CSASGGGLAYEQYF. DNA of the CDR3: TGCAGCGCGTCGGGAGGGGGACTCGCCTACGAGCAGTACTTC.

The chain combines TRBV3-1 (or the pseudogene TRBV3-2) with TRBJ1-2; possibly TRBD1 for D (6 bases). Trimming cost V 1 base and J 5 bases, with 11 bases left between them. This CDR3 is 14 amino acids long. The germline gives CDR1 LGHDT, CDR2 YNNKEL (reference sequence). The chain's CDR3 is CASSQVAGAYGYTF. The CDR3 nucleotides read TGTGCCAGCAGCCAAGTGGCGGGGGCATATGGCTACACCTTC.

The rearrangement links TRBV7-8 to TRBJ2-1; the match to TRBD2 covers 10 bases. The CDR3 totals 15 residues. Germline-derived CDR1 and CDR2 are SGHVS and FQNEAQ. V was clipped by 3 bases and J by 6 bases; unmatched bases: 5. The CDR3 coding sequence is TGTGCCAGCAGCTTGAGTAGCGGGAGGACCAATGAGCAGTTCTTC. It codes for CASSLSSGRTNEQFF.

This clone was detected only once. The junction and the germline gene differ at one end; a read error may be behind it. The V gene is TRBV3-1 (or the pseudogene TRBV3-2), the J gene TRBJ1-3, with a tentative D call TRBD1 (6 bases). Germline V gene lookup returns CDR1 LGHDT and CDR2 YNNKEL (reference sequence). This CDR3 is built from 17 residues. CDR3 nucleotides: TGTGCCAGCAGCCCCGAGACAGGAACGACGACTGGGAACACCATATATTTT. Residues: CASSPETGTTTGNTIYF.

The chain is built from TRBV28 and TRBJ1-2; TRBD1 matches 7 bases. The junction had 6 bases not matched to a gene; V was cut back by 10 bases and J by 4 bases. This CDR3 has 12 residues. Germline CDR1 reads MDHEN; CDR2 reads SYDVKM. This chain's CDR3 is CATRYRGYGYTF. The DNA for the CDR3 is TGTGCCACCCGGTACAGGGGCTATGGCTACACCTTC.

The chain uses TRBV6-4 and TRBJ1-5; D remains unclear. Germline CDR1 is MRHNA and CDR2 is SNTAGT. V lost 3 bases and J lost 1, with 4 bases in between. CDR3 length: 13 residues. This CDR3 reads CASSERSNQPQHF. The CDR3 nucleotides read TGTGCCAGCAGTGAACGGAGCAATCAGCCCCAGCATTTT.

This clone was counted a few times. J is TRBJ1-5 and V is TRBV28; a possible D gene is TRBD1 (6 bases). The germline V gene encodes CDR1 MDHEN and CDR2 SYDVKM. With 7 bases removed from V and 1 base from J, the gap between germline ends came to 14 bases. This CDR3 is 15 amino acids long. The CDR3 reads CASTIQGVSNQPQHF. The CDR3 DNA is TGTGCCAGCACCATACAGGGTGTGAGCAATCAGCCCCAGCATTTT.

This sequence joins TRBV6-2 or TRBV6-3 and TRBJ2-7, with no clear D. CDR1 is MNHEY, CDR2 SVGEGT, per germline. This CDR3 has 13 residues. The V and J ends lost 2 bases and 3 bases respectively, with 8 bases between them. The CDR3 sequence: CASSYSAHYEQYF. The CDR3, as DNA: TGTGCCAGCAGTTACAGCGCTCACTACGAGCAGTACTTC.

The J gene is TRBJ2-3, the V gene TRBV27; TRBD2 agrees at 11 bases. Losses at the gene ends were 6 bases for V and 4 bases for J; bases not matched to a gene: 6. Germline-derived CDR1 and CDR2 are MNHEY and SMNVEV (reference sequence). This CDR3 contains 15 residues. CDR3 DNA sequence: TGTGCCAGCAGAATAGCGGGAGGGCCTCCAGATACGCAGTATTTT. It encodes CASRIAGGPPDTQYF.

This clone has only one observation. The chain couples TRBV5-1 to TRBJ2-7; 13 bases align to TRBD2. J lost 6 bases, V lost 1 base, and 7 bases had no gene match. The CDR3 extends over 16 amino acids. Germline V lookup: CDR1 SGHRS, CDR2 YFSETQ. The CDR3 nucleotides read TGCGCCAGCAGCTTGACTAGCGGGAGGGCTTCCGGCGAGCAGTACTTC. Amino acids: CASSLTSGRASGEQYF. Full variable domain (remainder filled in from reference TRBV5-1 and TRBJ2-7): KAGVTQTPRYLIKTRGQQVTLSCSPISGHRSVSWYQQTPGQGLQFLFEYFSETQRNKGNFPGRFSGRQFSNSRSEMNVSTLELGDSALYLCASSLTSGRASGEQYFGPGTRLTVT.

The CDR3 reads CASSSQGPNTEAFF. CDR3 sequence (DNA): TGTGCCAGCAGTTCCCAGGGCCCGAACACTGAAGCTTTCTTT. The chain employs TRBV6-5 and TRBJ1-1, with a weak D call TRBD1 (5 bases). The CDR3 extends over 14 amino acids. V lost 4 bases to trimming and J lost 1 base, with 10 bases between them. Germline V gene data show CDR1 as MNHEY and CDR2 as SVGAGI.

The V gene is TRBV6-5, the J gene TRBJ2-5; D remains unclear. V was clipped by 2 bases and J by 5 bases, with 9 bases between them. Germline lookup yields CDR1 MNHEY and CDR2 SVGAGI. The CDR3 spans 13 residues. The CDR3 spells CASSYGLVETQYF. The DNA of the CDR3 is TGTGCCAGCAGTTACGGTCTAGTTGAGACCCAGTACTTC.

The chain combines TRBV7-9 with TRBJ1-6; no definite D call. The CDR3 spans 14 residues. Germline CDR1 reads SEHNR; CDR2 reads FQNEAQ (reference sequence). The V end was cut by 11 bases, the J end by 0 bases, with 11 bases between. CDR3 nucleotides: TGTGCCGGCGACACGAGCTCCTATAATTCACCCCTCCACTTT. Residues: CAGDTSSYNSPLHF. The variable domain in full, completed from reference TRBV7-9 and TRBJ1-6, reads DTGVSQNPRHKITKRGQNVTFRCDPISEHNRLYWYRQTLGQGPEFLTYFQNEAQLEKSRLLSDRFSAERPKGSFSTLEIQRTEQGDSAMYLCAGDTSSYNSPLHFGNGTRLTVT.

The rearrangement uses TRBV5-6 and TRBJ1-5, with 9 bases matching TRBD1. The germline V gene has CDR1 SGHDT and CDR2 YYEEEE. The V gene end was trimmed by 4 bases and the J gene end by 1 base; junction bases not matched to a gene: 3. The CDR3 covers 15 residues. CDR3 sequence: CASSRGQGSNQPQHF. The CDR3 DNA reads TGTGCCAGCAGCCGCGGACAGGGGAGCAATCAGCCCCAGCATTTT.

V gene TRBV19 combines with J gene TRBJ1-2; TRBD1 aligns across 7 bases. Germline trimming cut 4 bases from V and 6 bases from J; bases unmatched to any gene: 11. The germline V gene has CDR1 LNHDA and CDR2 SQIVND (reference sequence). The CDR3 totals 15 residues. Here the CDR3 DNA reads TGTGCCAGTAGTAGAGACAGGGAAGAGCTCCATGGCTACACCTTC. This codes for CASSRDREELHGYTF.